The 20 T cell receptor beta chains reported below all come from one sample, sequenced in a study of OX40 agonist ivuxolimab in advanced cancers. TCRdb keeps only in-frame clones here, not all; method: immunoSEQ multiplex PCR. The table includes about 50,000 clones, roughly 93% detected once. Source: CD4+ or CD8+ T cells sorted from blood, taken in a trial of the OX40 agonist ivuxolimab. The receptor source for this set is an adult with an advanced solid tumor such as melanoma, head and neck, liver or kidney cancer.

This clone was observed once. The V and J genes are TRBV7-6 and TRBJ1-2, with a tentative D call TRBD1 (5 bases). V lost 1 base to trimming and J lost 0 bases, with 9 bases between them. The CDR3 consists of 15 residues. Germline V gene sequence: CDR1 SGHVS, CDR2 FNYEAQ. CDR3 coding DNA: TGTGCCAGCAGCTTAGGGGACGGGACTAACTATGGCTACACCTTC. Protein sequence: CASSLGDGTNYGYTF.

This chain links TRBV14 with TRBJ2-3; tentative D call: TRBD2 (6 bases). V lost 0 bases to trimming and J lost 0 bases, with 13 bases between them. Germline loops: CDR1 SGHDN, CDR2 FVKESK. The CDR3 contains 17 residues. The CDR3 loop reads CASSQDWSGWSTDTQYF. The CDR3 bases are TGTGCCAGCAGCCAAGATTGGAGCGGGTGGAGCACAGATACGCAGTATTTT.

This clone was counted once. The chain couples TRBV7-9 to TRBJ2-7; 9 positions match TRBD2. CDR1 is SEHNR and CDR2 is FQNEAQ in the germline V gene (reference sequence). V lost 4 bases and J lost 3; bases outside the gene matches: 13. This CDR3 has 17 residues. The chain's CDR3 is CASSSSPTSGLHYEQYF. CDR3 DNA: TGTGCCAGCAGCTCATCCCCAACTAGCGGGCTTCACTACGAGCAGTACTTC. The entire variable domain, with the rest obtained from reference TRBV7-9 and TRBJ2-7, is as follows: DTGVSQNPRHKITKRGQNVTFRCDPISEHNRLYWYRQTLGQGPEFLTYFQNEAQLEKSRLLSDRFSAERPKGSFSTLEIQRTEQGDSAMYLCASSSSPTSGLHYEQYFGPGTRLTVT.

The chain combines TRBV27 with TRBJ2-1; 11 bases match TRBD2. With 2 bases clipped from V and 6 bases from J, the junction kept 0 bases outside the gene matches. The CDR3 runs to 14 residues. Germline CDR1 MNHEY, CDR2 SMNVEV (reference sequence). The CDR3 DNA reads as TGTGCCAGCAGTTTAGGGACTAGCGGCAATGAGCAGTTCTTC. Amino acids: CASSLGTSGNEQFF.

There are a few counts of this clone. V is TRBV7-9 and J is TRBJ1-1; the D gene is possibly TRBD1 (6 bases). From germline, CDR1 is SEHNR and CDR2 FQNEAQ (reference sequence). The CDR3 totals 15 residues. V was pared by 2 bases and J by 3 bases, with 13 bases between. CDR3 sequence reads: CASSLTGSGDTEAFF. DNA for the CDR3: TGTGCCAGCAGCTTAACAGGGTCAGGGGACACTGAAGCTTTCTTT. Full variable domain (outside the CDR3, taken from reference TRBV7-9 and TRBJ1-1): DTGVSQNPRHKITKRGQNVTFRCDPISEHNRLYWYRQTLGQGPEFLTYFQNEAQLEKSRLLSDRFSAERPKGSFSTLEIQRTEQGDSAMYLCASSLTGSGDTEAFFGQGTRLTVV.

The V and J genes are TRBV9 and TRBJ2-5; 8 nucleotides agree with TRBD1. The CDR3 sequence is 15 residues long. V was clipped by 4 bases and J by 6 bases; unmatched bases: 11. The germline CDR1 and CDR2 sequences are SGDLS and YYNGEE. The CDR3 is CASSPEDRAFQTQYF. The CDR3 region has the DNA TGTGCCAGCAGCCCCGAGGACAGGGCTTTCCAGACCCAGTACTTC.

The gene calls are TRBV25-1 and TRBJ1-2; D might be TRBD1 (6 bases). V lost 3 bases and J 5 bases, leaving 13 bases between the germline ends. CDR1 is MGHDK, CDR2 SYGVNS, per germline. The CDR3 is 14 residues long. The CDR3 loop is CASSEDNREYGYTF. The DNA for the CDR3 is TGTGCCAGCAGTGAGGATAACAGGGAATATGGCTACACCTTC.

In this sample, this clone turned up once. The J gene is TRBJ2-1, the V gene TRBV7-9; TRBD2 matches at 9 bases. Germline-derived CDR1 and CDR2 are SEHNR and FQNEAQ (reference sequence). The CDR3 has 15 amino acids. The ends lost 1 base at V and 9 bases at J; junction bases unmatched: 7. The CDR3 DNA reads as TGTGCCAGCAGCTTAGATGGCGGGAGGGCCGGTGAGCAGTTCTTC. It yields the protein CASSLDGGRAGEQFF.

The V gene is TRBV14, the J gene TRBJ2-3, with unresolved D. Germline V gene data show CDR1 as SGHDN and CDR2 as FVKESK. The V and J ends lost 4 bases and 2 bases respectively, with 16 bases between them. The CDR3 covers 16 residues. The CDR3 spells CASSLSALGHTDTQYF. The CDR3 DNA is TGTGCCAGCAGCCTTTCGGCACTTGGTCACACAGATACGCAGTATTTT. The full variable domain, with the rest looked up from reference TRBV14 and TRBJ2-3, is EAGVTQFPSHSVIEKGQTVTLRCDPISGHDNLYWYRRVMGKEIKFLLHFVKESKQDESGMPNNRFLAERTGGTYSTLKVQPAELEDSGVYFCASSLSALGHTDTQYFGPGTRLTVL.

In this sample, this clone turned up once. The rearrangement joins TRBV9 to TRBJ2-7; perhaps D is TRBD1 or TRBD2 (6 bases each). Germline V gene lookup returns CDR1 SGDLS and CDR2 YYNGEE. V was clipped by 2 bases and J by 6 bases, with 21 bases between them. The CDR3 covers 16 residues. CDR3: CASSVSLLARGPEQYF. CDR3 DNA sequence: TGTGCCAGCAGCGTCAGCCTACTAGCACGGGGGCCCGAGCAGTACTTC.

The chain joins TRBV19 to TRBJ2-1, with 9 bases identical to TRBD1. Germline V gene sequence: CDR1 LNHDA, CDR2 SQIVND (reference sequence). J lost 8 bases, V lost 5 bases, and 7 bases had no gene match. The CDR3 sequence is 14 residues long. The CDR3 reads CASSPRTGVDEQFF. DNA of the CDR3: TGTGCCAGTAGTCCCCGGACAGGGGTGGATGAGCAGTTCTTC. Drawing the rest from reference TRBV19 and TRBJ2-1, the complete variable domain is DGGITQSPKYLFRKEGQNVTLSCEQNLNHDAMYWYRQDPGQGLRLIYYSQIVNDFQKGDIAEGYSVSREKKESFPLTVTSAQKNPTAFYLCASSPRTGVDEQFFGPGTRLTVL.

This chain uses TRBV6-5 with TRBJ2-7; 7 bases match TRBD1. The CDR3 consists of 12 residues. V lost 6 bases, J lost 3 bases, and 2 bases stayed unmatched. Germline V lookup: CDR1 MNHEY, CDR2 SVGAGI. The CDR3 sequence is CASRTGYYEQYF. Here the CDR3 DNA reads TGTGCCAGCAGGACAGGGTACTACGAGCAGTACTTC.

The chain couples TRBV5-1 to TRBJ2-7; 7 bases fit TRBD1. The CDR3 length is 14 residues. CDR1 and CDR2 (germline): SGHRS, YFSETQ. With V trimmed by 0 bases and J by 4 bases, 4 bases remained unmatched. CDR3 nucleotides: TGCGCCAGCAGCTTGGGGACAGGTTTTTACGAGCAGTACTTC. Translation: CASSLGTGFYEQYF.

This chain uses TRBV7-6 with TRBJ2-7; 10 nucleotides align to TRBD1. Germline lookup yields CDR1 SGHVS and CDR2 FNYEAQ. The CDR3 runs to 15 residues. The junction had 6 bases not matched to a gene; V was cut back by 5 bases and J by 2 bases. CDR3 coding DNA: TGTGCCAGCAGCGTAGGGACAGGGGAGGCCTACGAGCAGTACTTC. It yields the protein CASSVGTGEAYEQYF.

The chain couples TRBV5-1 to TRBJ2-1; 7 nucleotides match TRBD2. Germline V gene lookup returns CDR1 SGHRS and CDR2 YFSETQ. CDR3 length: 17 residues. Losses at the gene ends were 0 bases for V and 4 bases for J; bases not matched to a gene: 10. CDR3 coding DNA: TGCGCCAGCAGCTTGGCCGACGGGACTACGAAATACAATGAGCAGTTCTTC. Its protein is CASSLADGTTKYNEQFF.

The chain combines TRBV28 with TRBJ2-7; TRBD2 matches 14 bases. This CDR3 has 17 amino acids. CDR1 and CDR2 from the germline V gene are MDHEN and SYDVKM. With V trimmed by 5 bases and J by 3 bases, 9 bases remained unmatched. The CDR3 sequence is CASSPISGLAGDYEQYF. CDR3 DNA sequence: TGTGCCAGCAGTCCAATTTCGGGACTAGCGGGAGACTACGAGCAGTACTTC.

This clone appeared a single time. The chain recombines TRBV7-2 with TRBJ2-1; TRBD2 matches 7 bases. The CDR3 runs to 11 residues. The V gene's germline CDR1 is SGHTA and CDR2 FQGNSA. V shed 5 bases and J 14 bases; nucleotides not matched to a gene: 6. CDR3 region: CASSLQAGEFF. The CDR3 DNA reads TGTGCCAGCAGCCTCCAGGCGGGGGAGTTCTTC.

V usage is TRBV28 and J usage is TRBJ2-6; 10 bases match TRBD1. Per germline, CDR1 MDHEN and CDR2 SYDVKM. The CDR3 covers 18 residues. V lost 2 bases and J lost 4; bases outside the gene matches: 8. The CDR3 loop is CASSLTWDRGWGANVLTF. CDR3 DNA: TGTGCCAGCAGTTTAACTTGGGACAGGGGCTGGGGGGCCAACGTCCTGACTTTC.

V usage is TRBV4-3 and J usage is TRBJ2-5; no clear D gene. The CDR3 is 13 residues long. CDR1 and CDR2 (germline): LGHNA, YSLEER. The ends were cut back, 4 bases at V and 2 bases at J, with 8 bases in the middle. The DNA for the CDR3 is TGCGCCAGCAGCCTGCACTCACAAGAGACCCAGTACTTC. Its translation: CASSLHSQETQYF.

The chain employs TRBV4-1 and TRBJ1-1; 7 nucleotides agree with TRBD1. Germline V gene lookup returns CDR1 MGHRA and CDR2 YSYEKL. The CDR3 extends over 15 amino acids. J lost 3 bases, V lost 1 base, and 5 bases had no gene match. In nucleotides, the CDR3 is TGCGCCAGCAGCCAAGCGGCAGGGGGATACACTGAAGCTTTCTTT. This codes for CASSQAAGGYTEAFF.